This is a list of T cell receptor beta chains from one sample in a study of blood T cell repertoires in COVID-19. Profiling relied on immunoSEQ multiplex PCR, and the TCRdb table lists in-frame clones only, not all of them. The profile shows hundreds of thousands of clones, 80% to 90% of them singletons. Sequenced: peripheral blood. These receptors were taken from a young man with COVID-19, enrolled during active disease. Both conserved end residues are part of each CDR3. The D gene is left open where the match is weak. Where a row states a size, it is once, few, many or the class of an expanded clone; other rows omit it.

CDR3: CAAGQVVLGTEAFF; DNA: TGTGCCGCCGGACAGGTGGTGTTGGGCACTGAAGCTTTCTTT; size: -; length: 14; V: TRBV6-5; D: TRBD1; J: TRBJ1-1
CDR3: CASSYSLERGQPQHF; DNA: TGTGCCAGCAGTTACTCGTTGGAGCGGGGTCAGCCCCAGCATTTT; size: -; length: 15; V: TRBV6-5; D: -; J: TRBJ1-5
CDR3: CASSAGTSLNTEAFF; DNA: TGCGCCAGCAGCGCAGGGACAAGCTTGAACACTGAAGCTTTCTTT; size: -; length: 15; V: TRBV5-1; D: -; J: TRBJ1-1
CDR3: CASSVTGGQETQYF; DNA: TGTGCCAGCAGCGTAACAGGGGGTCAAGAGACCCAGTACTTC; size: -; length: 14; V: TRBV7-9; D: TRBD1; J: TRBJ2-5
CDR3: CAWTGTGVEQYF; DNA: TGTGCCTGGACCGGGACTGGGGTGGAGCAGTACTTC; size: -; length: 12; V: TRBV30; D: -; J: TRBJ2-7
CDR3: CASSRSSEETQYF; DNA: TGTGCCAGCAGCAGATCTAGCGAGGAGACCCAGTACTTC; size: -; length: 13; V: TRBV5-4; D: -; J: TRBJ2-5
CDR3: CATSDSGTPSPEQFF; DNA: TGTGCCACCAGTGATTCCGGGACACCCTCTCCTGAGCAGTTCTTC; size: few; length: 15; V: TRBV24-1; D: -; J: TRBJ2-1
CDR3: CASSPPTSVLNYGYTF; DNA: TGTGCCAGCTCACCACCGACGAGCGTTCTTAACTATGGCTACACCTTC; size: -; length: 16; V: TRBV18; D: -; J: TRBJ1-2
CDR3: CTSSAGGNNTEAFF; DNA: TGCACCAGCAGCGCAGGGGGCAATAACACTGAAGCTTTCTTT; size: once; length: 14; V: TRBV1; D: -; J: TRBJ1-1
CDR3: CASGLVRSQGAYEQYF; DNA: TGTGCTAGTGGTTTGGTACGATCACAGGGCGCCTACGAGCAGTACTTC; size: -; length: 16; V: TRBV12-5; D: -; J: TRBJ2-7
CDR3: CVRSPGGTCTDTQYF; DNA: TGTGTCAGAAGCCCGGGGGGGACCTGCACAGATACGCAGTATTTT; size: -; length: 15; V: TRBV7-5; D: -; J: TRBJ2-3
CDR3: CASSQEAAGTDEETQYF; DNA: TGTGCCAGCAGCCAAGAGGCCGCGGGGACTGACGAAGAGACCCAGTACTTC; size: -; length: 17; V: TRBV4-2; D: -; J: TRBJ2-5
CDR3: CASSKTLAGVETQYF; DNA: TGTGCCAGCAGCAAAACGCTGGCGGGGGTAGAGACCCAGTACTTC; size: -; length: 15; V: TRBV5-8; D: TRBD2; J: TRBJ2-5
CDR3: CASSVEGSGGQETQYF; DNA: TGTGCCAGCAGCGTAGAAGGTAGCGGGGGACAAGAGACCCAGTACTTC; size: -; length: 16; V: TRBV9; D: TRBD2; J: TRBJ2-5
CDR3: CASSDSGRATDTQYF; DNA: TGTGCCAGCAGTGACTCGGGCAGGGCCACAGATACGCAGTATTTT; size: -; length: 15; V: TRBV6-4; D: -; J: TRBJ2-3
CDR3: CATSRDRESEAFF; DNA: TGTGCCACCAGCAGGGACAGGGAGAGTGAAGCTTTCTTT; size: -; length: 13; V: TRBV15; D: TRBD1; J: TRBJ1-1
CDR3: CASSSPVYGYTF; DNA: TGTGCCAGCAGTTCCCCCGTTTATGGCTACACCTTC; size: -; length: 12; V: TRBV27; D: -; J: TRBJ1-2
CDR3: CATPGQPPYEQYF; DNA: TGTGCCACCCCGGGTCAGCCCCCCTACGAGCAGTACTTC; size: -; length: 13; V: TRBV24-1; D: -; J: TRBJ2-7
CDR3: CSVGTGRNTEAFF; DNA: TGCAGCGTGGGGACAGGGAGGAACACTGAAGCTTTCTTT; size: -; length: 13; V: TRBV29-1; D: TRBD1; J: TRBJ1-1
CDR3: CSASRGLDGYTF; DNA: TGCAGTGCTAGTAGGGGGTTGGATGGCTACACCTTC; size: once; length: 12; V: TRBV20-1; D: -; J: TRBJ1-2
CDR3: CASSESQGRTQHF; DNA: TGTGCCAGCAGTGAAAGCCAGGGAAGAACCCAGCATTTT; size: -; length: 13; V: TRBV2; D: -; J: TRBJ1-5
CDR3: CASSYGQGDTEAFF; DNA: TGTGCCAGCAGCTATGGACAGGGGGACACTGAAGCTTTCTTT; size: -; length: 14; V: TRBV5-8; D: TRBD1; J: TRBJ1-1
CDR3: CASRTRQGAFGNTIYF; DNA: TGTGCCAGCAGGACACGACAGGGGGCATTTGGAAACACCATATATTTT; size: -; length: 16; V: TRBV28; D: TRBD1; J: TRBJ1-3
CDR3: CASSFSSRDTQYF; DNA: TGTGCCAGCAGTTTTAGTTCTCGTGATACGCAGTATTTT; size: -; length: 13; V: TRBV12-3/TRBV12-4; D: -; J: TRBJ2-3
CDR3: CASSLQRLYGYTF; DNA: TGTGCCAGCAGCCTTCAGCGACTCTATGGCTACACCTTC; size: -; length: 13; V: TRBV3-1/TRBV3-2; D: -; J: TRBJ1-2
CDR3: CASSLGSRGVGYTF; DNA: TGTGCCAGCAGCTTAGGGAGTAGAGGAGTTGGCTACACCTTC; size: -; length: 14; V: TRBV7-9; D: -; J: TRBJ1-2
CDR3: CSVELGRRGQFF; DNA: TGCAGCGTTGAGCTGGGGCGGAGAGGGCAGTTCTTC; size: -; length: 12; V: TRBV29-1; D: -; J: TRBJ2-1
CDR3: CSASQGYEQYF; DNA: TGCAGTGCTAGTCAGGGTTACGAGCAGTACTTC; size: -; length: 11; V: TRBV20-1; D: -; J: TRBJ2-7
CDR3: CASSHSGGTYEQYF; DNA: TGTGCCAGCAGTCATAGCGGGGGAACCTACGAGCAGTACTTC; size: few; length: 14; V: TRBV11-3; D: TRBD2; J: TRBJ2-7
CDR3: CASSGQGEEEAFF; DNA: TGTGCCAGCAGCGGTCAGGGTGAGGAAGAAGCTTTCTTT; size: few; length: 13; V: TRBV7-9; D: -; J: TRBJ1-1
CDR3: CASSLGTRNQPQHF; DNA: TGTGCCAGCAGCTTGGGCACACGAAATCAGCCCCAGCATTTT; size: -; length: 14; V: TRBV5-6; D: -; J: TRBJ1-5
CDR3: CASSLDRVVEQFF; DNA: TGTGCCAGCAGCTTGGACAGAGTGGTTGAGCAGTTCTTC; size: -; length: 13; V: TRBV5-5; D: -; J: TRBJ2-1
CDR3: CASSIESSYEQYF; DNA: TGTGCCAGTAGTATTGAGAGCTCCTACGAGCAGTACTTC; size: -; length: 13; V: TRBV19; D: -; J: TRBJ2-7
CDR3: CASNREGTDTQYF; DNA: TGTGCCAGCAACCGGGAGGGCACAGATACGCAGTATTTT; size: once; length: 13; V: TRBV9; D: TRBD2; J: TRBJ2-3
CDR3: CSVSIAGKGTDTQYF; DNA: TGCAGCGTTAGTATAGCGGGAAAGGGGACAGATACGCAGTATTTT; size: -; length: 15; V: TRBV29-1; D: TRBD2; J: TRBJ2-3
CDR3: CSVFAVPGAGGYTF; DNA: TGCAGCGTTTTCGCCGTCCCAGGGGCCGGGGGCTACACCTTC; size: -; length: 14; V: TRBV29-1; D: -; J: TRBJ1-2
CDR3: CASSLRDRGTNTGELFF; DNA: TGCGCCAGCAGCCTTCGGGACAGGGGGACGAACACCGGGGAGCTGTTTTTT; size: -; length: 17; V: TRBV5-1; D: TRBD1; J: TRBJ2-2
CDR3: CASSVRTASSGGPRDTQYF; DNA: TGCGCCAGCAGCGTGCGGACAGCTTCTAGCGGGGGGCCTCGGGATACGCAGTATTTT; size: -; length: 19; V: TRBV5-1; D: TRBD2; J: TRBJ2-3
CDR3: CASSRTSGGHNEQFF; DNA: TGTGCCAGCAGCAGGACTAGCGGGGGCCACAATGAGCAGTTCTTC; size: once; length: 15; V: TRBV7-2; D: TRBD2; J: TRBJ2-1
CDR3: CASSLVADQETQYF; DNA: TGCGCCAGCAGCTTGGTGGCAGATCAAGAGACCCAGTACTTC; size: -; length: 14; V: TRBV5-1; D: -; J: TRBJ2-5
CDR3: CASSDGTSGQRETQYF; DNA: TGTGCCAGCAGCGATGGGACTAGCGGGCAAAGGGAGACCCAGTACTTC; size: -; length: 16; V: TRBV5-4; D: TRBD2; J: TRBJ2-5